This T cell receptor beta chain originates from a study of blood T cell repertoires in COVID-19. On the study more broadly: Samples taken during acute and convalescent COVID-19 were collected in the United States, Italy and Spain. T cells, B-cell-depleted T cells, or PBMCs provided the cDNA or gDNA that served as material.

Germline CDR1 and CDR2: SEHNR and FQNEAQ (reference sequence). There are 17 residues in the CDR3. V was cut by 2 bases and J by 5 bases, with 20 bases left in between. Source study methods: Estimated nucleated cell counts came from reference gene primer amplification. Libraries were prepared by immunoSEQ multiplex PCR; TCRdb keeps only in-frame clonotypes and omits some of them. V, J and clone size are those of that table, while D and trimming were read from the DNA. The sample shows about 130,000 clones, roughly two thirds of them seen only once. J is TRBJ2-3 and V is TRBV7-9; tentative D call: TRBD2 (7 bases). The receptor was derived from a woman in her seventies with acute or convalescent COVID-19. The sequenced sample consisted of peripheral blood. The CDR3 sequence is CASSLFLGGAGQDTQYF. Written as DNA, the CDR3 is TGTGCCAGCAGCTTATTTTTAGGGGGAGCGGGGCAAGATACGCAGTATTTT.